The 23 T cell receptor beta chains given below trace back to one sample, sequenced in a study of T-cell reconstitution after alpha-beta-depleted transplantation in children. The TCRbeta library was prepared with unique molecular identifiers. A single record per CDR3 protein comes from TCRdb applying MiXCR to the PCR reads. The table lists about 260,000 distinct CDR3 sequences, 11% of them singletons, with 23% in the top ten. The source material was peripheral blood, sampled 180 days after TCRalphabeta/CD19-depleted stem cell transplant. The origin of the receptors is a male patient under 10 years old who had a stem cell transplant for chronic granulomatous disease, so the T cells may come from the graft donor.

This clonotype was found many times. CDR3 DNA sequence: TGTGCCAGCAGTTGGGGACTAGCGGGGTCCTACGAGCAGTACTTC. Encoded protein: CASSWGLAGSYEQYF. The genes are TRBV27 and TRBJ2-7; 13 bases fit TRBD2. CDR3 size: 15 residues. The trim removed 4 bases at V and 1 base at J, leaving 1 base unmatched. Germline assignment: CDR1 MNHEY and CDR2 SMNVEV (reference sequence).

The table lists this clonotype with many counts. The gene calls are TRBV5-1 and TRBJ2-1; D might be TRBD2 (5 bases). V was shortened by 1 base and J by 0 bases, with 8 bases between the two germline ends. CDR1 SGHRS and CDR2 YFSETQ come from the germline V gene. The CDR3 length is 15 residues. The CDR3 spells CASSLKRSSYNEQFF. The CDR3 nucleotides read TGCGCCAGCAGCTTGAAGCGGAGCTCCTACAATGAGCAGTTCTTC.

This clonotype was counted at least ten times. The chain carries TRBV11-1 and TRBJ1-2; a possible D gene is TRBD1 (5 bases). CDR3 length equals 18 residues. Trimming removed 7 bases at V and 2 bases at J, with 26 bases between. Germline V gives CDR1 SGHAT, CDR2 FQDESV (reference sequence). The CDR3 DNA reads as TGTGCCAGCATTATCTCCCGCACAAAGACAGACCTAAACTATGGCTACACCTTC. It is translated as CASIISRTKTDLNYGYTF.

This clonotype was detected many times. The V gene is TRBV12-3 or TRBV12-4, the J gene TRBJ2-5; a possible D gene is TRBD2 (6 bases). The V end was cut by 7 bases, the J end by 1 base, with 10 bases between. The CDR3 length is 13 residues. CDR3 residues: CASNSGLQETQYF. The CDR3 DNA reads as TGTGCCAGCAACTCGGGACTCCAAGAGACCCAGTACTTC.

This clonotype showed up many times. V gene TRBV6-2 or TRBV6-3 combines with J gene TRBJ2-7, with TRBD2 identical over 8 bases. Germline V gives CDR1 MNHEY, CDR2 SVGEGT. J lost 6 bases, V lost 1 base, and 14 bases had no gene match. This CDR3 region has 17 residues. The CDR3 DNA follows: TGTGCCAGCAGTTACTTTGGGTCTCGCGGGGGGAAAGGCGAGCAGTACTTC. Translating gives CASSYFGSRGGKGEQYF.

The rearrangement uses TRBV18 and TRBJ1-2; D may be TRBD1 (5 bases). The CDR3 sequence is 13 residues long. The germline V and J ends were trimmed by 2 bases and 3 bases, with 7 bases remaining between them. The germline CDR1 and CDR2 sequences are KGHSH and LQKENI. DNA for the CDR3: TGTGCCAGCTCACCAGGGACGGACTATGGCTACACCTTC. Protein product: CASSPGTDYGYTF.

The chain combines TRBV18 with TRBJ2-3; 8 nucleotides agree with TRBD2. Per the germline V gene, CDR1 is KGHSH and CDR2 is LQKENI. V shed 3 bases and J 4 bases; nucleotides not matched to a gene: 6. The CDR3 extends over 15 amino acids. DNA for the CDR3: TGTGCCAGCTCACCGCTAGCGGGCGGCGCAGATACGCAGTATTTT. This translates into CASSPLAGGADTQYF.

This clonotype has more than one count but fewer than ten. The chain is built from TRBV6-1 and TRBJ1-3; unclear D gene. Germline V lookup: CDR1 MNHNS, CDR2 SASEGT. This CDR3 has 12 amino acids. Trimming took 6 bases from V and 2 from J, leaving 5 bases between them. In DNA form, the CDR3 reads TGTGCCAGCAGGAAAACTGGAAACACCATATATTTT. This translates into CASRKTGNTIYF.

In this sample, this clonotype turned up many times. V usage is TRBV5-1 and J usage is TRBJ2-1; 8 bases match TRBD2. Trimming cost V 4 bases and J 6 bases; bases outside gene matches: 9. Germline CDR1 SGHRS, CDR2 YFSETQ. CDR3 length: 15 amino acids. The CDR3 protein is CASSPTNSGINEQFF. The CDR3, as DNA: TGCGCCAGCAGCCCAACCAATAGCGGGATCAATGAGCAGTTCTTC.

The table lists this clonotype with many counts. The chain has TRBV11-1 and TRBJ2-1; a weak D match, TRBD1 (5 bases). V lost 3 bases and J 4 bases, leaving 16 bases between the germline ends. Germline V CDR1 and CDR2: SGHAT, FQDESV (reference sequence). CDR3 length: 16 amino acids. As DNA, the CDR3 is TGTGCCAGCAGCTTCCGAAGGATGGGGCCTTACAATGAGCAGTTCTTC. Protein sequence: CASSFRRMGPYNEQFF.

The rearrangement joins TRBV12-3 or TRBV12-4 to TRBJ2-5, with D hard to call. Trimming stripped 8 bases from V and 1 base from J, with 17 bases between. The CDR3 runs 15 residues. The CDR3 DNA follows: TGTGCCAGCGGCCCCCCGGAAGCCTTCCAAGAGACCCAGTACTTC. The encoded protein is CASGPPEAFQETQYF.

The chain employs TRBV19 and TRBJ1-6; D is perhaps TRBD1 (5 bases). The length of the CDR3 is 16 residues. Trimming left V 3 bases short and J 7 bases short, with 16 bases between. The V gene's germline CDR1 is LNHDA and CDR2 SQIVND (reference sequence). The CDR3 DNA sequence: TGTGCCAGTAGTATTGAAGGGGCCTGGGGCAATTCACCCCTCCACTTT. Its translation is CASSIEGAWGNSPLHF.

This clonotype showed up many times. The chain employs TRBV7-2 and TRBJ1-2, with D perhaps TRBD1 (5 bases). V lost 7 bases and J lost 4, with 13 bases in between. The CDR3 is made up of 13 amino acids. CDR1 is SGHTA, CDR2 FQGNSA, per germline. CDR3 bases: TGTGCCAGCAATGCGGGGGACCCCTATGGCTACACCTTC. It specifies CASNAGDPYGYTF.

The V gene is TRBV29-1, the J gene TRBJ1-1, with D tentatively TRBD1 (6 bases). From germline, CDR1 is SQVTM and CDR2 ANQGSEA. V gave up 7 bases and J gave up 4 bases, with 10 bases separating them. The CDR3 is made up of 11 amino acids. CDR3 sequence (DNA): TGCAGCGAGAACAGGGTCACTGAAGCTTTCTTT. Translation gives CSENRVTEAFF.

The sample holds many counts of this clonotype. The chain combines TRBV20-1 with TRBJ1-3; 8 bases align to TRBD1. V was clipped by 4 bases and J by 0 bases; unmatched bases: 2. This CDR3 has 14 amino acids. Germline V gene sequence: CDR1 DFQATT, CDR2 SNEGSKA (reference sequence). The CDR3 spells CSAKTGDSGNTIYF. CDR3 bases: TGCAGTGCTAAGACAGGGGACTCTGGAAACACCATATATTTT.

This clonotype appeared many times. As DNA, the CDR3 is TGTGCCAGCAGCGGACAGGGAAATTCACCCCTCCACTTT. Amino acids: CASSGQGNSPLHF. The genes are TRBV7-3 and TRBJ1-6, with TRBD1 matching over 8 bases. The CDR3 contains 13 residues. Per germline, CDR1 SGHTA and CDR2 FQGTGA. Losses at the gene ends were 5 bases for V and 7 bases for J; bases not matched to a gene: 1.

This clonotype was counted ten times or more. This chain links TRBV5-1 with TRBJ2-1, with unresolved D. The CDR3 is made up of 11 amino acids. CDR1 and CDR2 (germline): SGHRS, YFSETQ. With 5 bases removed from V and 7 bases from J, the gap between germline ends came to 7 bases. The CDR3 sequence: CASRTRNEQFF. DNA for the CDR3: TGCGCCAGCAGGACCAGGAATGAGCAGTTCTTC.

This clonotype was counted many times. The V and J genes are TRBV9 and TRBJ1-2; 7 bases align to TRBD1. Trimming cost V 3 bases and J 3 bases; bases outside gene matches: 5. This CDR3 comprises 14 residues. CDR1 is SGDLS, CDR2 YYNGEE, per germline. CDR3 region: CASSALGTDYGYTF. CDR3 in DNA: TGTGCCAGCAGCGCTCTCGGGACAGACTATGGCTACACCTTC.

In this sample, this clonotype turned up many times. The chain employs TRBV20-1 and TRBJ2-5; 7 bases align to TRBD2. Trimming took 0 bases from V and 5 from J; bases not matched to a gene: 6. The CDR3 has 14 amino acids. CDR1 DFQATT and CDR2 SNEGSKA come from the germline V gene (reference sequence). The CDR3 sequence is CSARDRLGGETQYF. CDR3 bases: TGCAGTGCTAGAGATCGGTTGGGGGGGGAGACCCAGTACTTC.

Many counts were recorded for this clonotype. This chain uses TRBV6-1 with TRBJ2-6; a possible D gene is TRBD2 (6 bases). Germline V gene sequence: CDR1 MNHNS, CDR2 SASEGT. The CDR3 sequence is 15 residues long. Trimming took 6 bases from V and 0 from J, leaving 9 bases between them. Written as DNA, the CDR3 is TGTGCCAGCAGGGGGGGAGGCTCTGGGGCCAACGTCCTGACTTTC. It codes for CASRGGGSGANVLTF.

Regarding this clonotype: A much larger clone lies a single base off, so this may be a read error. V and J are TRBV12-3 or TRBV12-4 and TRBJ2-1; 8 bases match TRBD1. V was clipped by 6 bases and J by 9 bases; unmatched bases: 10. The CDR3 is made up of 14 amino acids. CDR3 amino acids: CASSEQGVMPEQFF. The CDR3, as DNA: TGTGCCAGCAGCGAACAGGGGGTTATGCCTGAGCAGTTCTTC.

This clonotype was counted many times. The CDR3 sequence is CASSLGPSGANVLTF. The CDR3 coding sequence is TGTGCCAGCAGCTTGGGTCCCTCTGGGGCCAACGTCCTGACTTTC. The chain links TRBV13 to TRBJ2-6, with D uncertain. Germline lookup yields CDR1 PRHDT and CDR2 FYEKMQ (reference sequence). This CDR3 has 15 residues. The V end was cut by 3 bases, the J end by 0 bases, with 6 bases between.

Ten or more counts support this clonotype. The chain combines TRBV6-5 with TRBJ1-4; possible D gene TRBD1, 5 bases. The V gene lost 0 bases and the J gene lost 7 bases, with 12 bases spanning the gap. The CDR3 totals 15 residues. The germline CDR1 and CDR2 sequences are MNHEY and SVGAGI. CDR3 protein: CASSYSGRDGEKLFF. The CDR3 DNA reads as TGTGCCAGCAGTTACTCGGGCAGGGACGGTGAAAAACTGTTTTTT.